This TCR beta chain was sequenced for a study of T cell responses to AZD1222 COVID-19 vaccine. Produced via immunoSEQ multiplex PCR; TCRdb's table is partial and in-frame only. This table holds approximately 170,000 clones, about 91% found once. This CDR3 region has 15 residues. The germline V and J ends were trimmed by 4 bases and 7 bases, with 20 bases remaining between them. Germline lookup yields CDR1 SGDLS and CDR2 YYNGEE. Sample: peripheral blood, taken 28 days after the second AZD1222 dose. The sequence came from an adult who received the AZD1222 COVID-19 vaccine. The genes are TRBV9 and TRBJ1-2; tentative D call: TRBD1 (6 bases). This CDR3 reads CASSPRTEQGGGYTF. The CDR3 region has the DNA TGTGCCAGCAGCCCAAGGACCGAACAGGGCGGTGGCTACACCTTC.